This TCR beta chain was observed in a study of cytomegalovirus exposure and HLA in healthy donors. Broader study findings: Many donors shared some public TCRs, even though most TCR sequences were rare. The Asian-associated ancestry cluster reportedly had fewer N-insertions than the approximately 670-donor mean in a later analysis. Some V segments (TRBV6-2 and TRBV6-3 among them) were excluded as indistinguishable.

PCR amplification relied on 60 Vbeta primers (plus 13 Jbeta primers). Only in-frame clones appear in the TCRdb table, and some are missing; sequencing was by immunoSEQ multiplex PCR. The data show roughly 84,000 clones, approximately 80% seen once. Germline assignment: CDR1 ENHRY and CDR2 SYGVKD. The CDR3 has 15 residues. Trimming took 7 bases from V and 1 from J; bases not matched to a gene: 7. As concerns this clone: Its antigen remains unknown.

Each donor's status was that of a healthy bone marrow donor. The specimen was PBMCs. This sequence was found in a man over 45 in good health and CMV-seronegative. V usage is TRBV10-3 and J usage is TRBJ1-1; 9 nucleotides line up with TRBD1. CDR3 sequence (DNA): TGTGCCATCATGGGACAGGGAGCACGGAACACTGAAGCTTTCTTT. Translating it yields CAIMGQGARNTEAFF.